A selection of T cell receptor beta chains follows, all from one sample in a study of early T cells in non-severe SARS-CoV-2 infection. TCRdb ran MiXCR on the 5' RACE reads and lists one entry per CDR3 protein. Of roughly 100,000 distinct CDR3 sequences in the sample, over 9.5% are singletons; the top ten hold under 4.5%. Here the sequenced sample was whole blood, taken at baseline. The receptors come from an adult who was a healthcare worker with PCR-confirmed SARS-CoV-2 infection or an uninfected control (not recorded which). The CDR3 runs from the conserved cysteine through the conserved F or W. Each record gives: J gene, clone size, V gene, CDR3 length, D gene, CDR3 DNA, CDR3 protein. A D gene is named only where the DNA matches it firmly. Clone size is not always given. Where it is, it says once, few, many or a class for expanded clones.

j_gene: TRBJ2-7
abundance: .
v_gene: TRBV7-9
len: 15
d_gene: .
CDR3nt: TGTGCCAGCAGCTTAGATGGGACACATCCCTACGAGCAGTACTTC
CDR3aa: CASSLDGTHPYEQYF

j_gene: TRBJ1-1
abundance: many
v_gene: TRBV27
len: 14
d_gene: .
CDR3nt: TGTGCCAGCAGTTTCGGCGGTGAGGGGACTGAAGCTTTCTTT
CDR3aa: CASSFGGEGTEAFF

j_gene: TRBJ1-1
abundance: few
v_gene: TRBV10-1
len: 13
d_gene: .
CDR3nt: TGCGCCAGCAGTGATGGCGGGACCTCTGAAGCTTTCTTT
CDR3aa: CASSDGGTSEAFF

j_gene: TRBJ2-5
abundance: .
v_gene: TRBV29-1
len: 12
d_gene: .
CDR3nt: TGCAGCGTTGAGTTCGGGGGAGAGACCCAGTACTTC
CDR3aa: CSVEFGGETQYF

j_gene: TRBJ1-1
abundance: few
v_gene: TRBV5-1
len: 14
d_gene: .
CDR3nt: TGCGCCAGCCGCGTTATAGGGATGAACACTGAAGCTTTCTTT
CDR3aa: CASRVIGMNTEAFF

j_gene: TRBJ2-7
abundance: .
v_gene: TRBV30
len: 13
d_gene: .
CDR3nt: TGTGCCTGGAGTGTACAGAAGGCCTACGAGCAGTACTTC
CDR3aa: CAWSVQKAYEQYF

j_gene: TRBJ2-5
abundance: .
v_gene: TRBV10-3
len: 11
d_gene: TRBD2
CDR3nt: TGTGCCATGAGCGGGGGTGAGACCCAGTACTTC
CDR3aa: CAMSGGETQYF

j_gene: TRBJ2-7
abundance: few
v_gene: TRBV19
len: 14
d_gene: .
CDR3nt: TGTGCCAGTAGTGGTGGGGACTCCCCCTACGAGCAGTACTTC
CDR3aa: CASSGGDSPYEQYF

j_gene: TRBJ2-1
abundance: few
v_gene: TRBV12-3/TRBV12-4
len: 15
d_gene: TRBD1
CDR3nt: TGTGCCAGCAGTTTACCGGGACAGATGCTCAATGAGCAGTTCTTC
CDR3aa: CASSLPGQMLNEQFF

j_gene: TRBJ2-7
abundance: .
v_gene: TRBV12-3/TRBV12-4
len: 15
d_gene: .
CDR3nt: TGTGCCAGCAGTTTAGATCCGGGTTTCCAATACGAGCAGTACTTC
CDR3aa: CASSLDPGFQYEQYF

j_gene: TRBJ2-7
abundance: many
v_gene: TRBV5-1
len: 17
d_gene: TRBD2
CDR3nt: TGCGCCAGCAGCTACTTAACCGGACTAGCGGGAGCGGACGAGCAGTACTTC
CDR3aa: CASSYLTGLAGADEQYF

j_gene: TRBJ2-5
abundance: few
v_gene: TRBV6-6
len: 14
d_gene: TRBD2
CDR3nt: TGTGCCAGCATTTTAGCGGGGGGGCAAGAGACCCAGTACTTC
CDR3aa: CASILAGGQETQYF

j_gene: TRBJ2-1
abundance: many
v_gene: TRBV2
len: 15
d_gene: .
CDR3nt: TGTGCCAGCAGTCGGGACTCCTACTCCTACAATGAGCAGTTCTTC
CDR3aa: CASSRDSYSYNEQFF

j_gene: TRBJ2-1
abundance: many
v_gene: TRBV7-2
len: 11
d_gene: .
CDR3nt: TGTGCCAGCTCACGAGAATACCAGCAGTTCTTC
CDR3aa: CASSREYQQFF

j_gene: TRBJ2-3
abundance: .
v_gene: TRBV20-1
len: 14
d_gene: .
CDR3nt: TGCAGTGCCATAGCGGCCGGAAACACAGATACGCAGTATTTT
CDR3aa: CSAIAAGNTDTQYF

j_gene: TRBJ1-5
abundance: many
v_gene: TRBV6-5
len: 14
d_gene: TRBD1
CDR3nt: TGTGCCAGCAGCGTACAGGGGTTCAATCAGCCCCAGCATTTT
CDR3aa: CASSVQGFNQPQHF

j_gene: TRBJ1-6
abundance: .
v_gene: TRBV25-1
len: 16
d_gene: .
CDR3nt: TGTGCCAGCAGTGACCCGGCCAGGGGTTTTAATTCACCCCTCCACTTT
CDR3aa: CASSDPARGFNSPLHF

j_gene: TRBJ2-6
abundance: few
v_gene: TRBV29-1
len: 14
d_gene: .
CDR3nt: TGCAGCGTTGAGAGGGATTCCGGGGCCAACGTCCTGACTTTC
CDR3aa: CSVERDSGANVLTF

j_gene: TRBJ1-2
abundance: many
v_gene: TRBV12-3/TRBV12-4
len: 14
d_gene: TRBD1
CDR3nt: TGTGCCAGCACCACGACAGGGGTGGGCTATGGCTACACCTTC
CDR3aa: CASTTTGVGYGYTF

j_gene: TRBJ2-7
abundance: few
v_gene: TRBV12-3/TRBV12-4
len: 14
d_gene: TRBD1
CDR3nt: TGTGCCAGCACCGACAGGGGGTACTCCTACGAGCAGTACTTC
CDR3aa: CASTDRGYSYEQYF

j_gene: TRBJ2-3
abundance: .
v_gene: TRBV6-1
len: 14
d_gene: .
CDR3nt: TGTGCCAGCAGTGGTAGACAGACCACAGATACGCAGTATTTT
CDR3aa: CASSGRQTTDTQYF

j_gene: TRBJ2-1
abundance: .
v_gene: TRBV18
len: 14
d_gene: .
CDR3nt: TGTGCCAGCTCACCCTCGACCGGCTACAATGAGCAGTTCTTC
CDR3aa: CASSPSTGYNEQFF

j_gene: TRBJ1-3
abundance: few
v_gene: TRBV7-9
len: 13
d_gene: .
CDR3nt: TGTGCCAGCAGCTTATTAAAGGGAGACACCATATATTTT
CDR3aa: CASSLLKGDTIYF

j_gene: TRBJ1-1
abundance: few
v_gene: TRBV10-1
len: 14
d_gene: .
CDR3nt: TGCGCCAGCAGCCGTGGGGGGGCTGGTACTGAAGCTTTCTTT
CDR3aa: CASSRGGAGTEAFF

j_gene: TRBJ2-1
abundance: .
v_gene: TRBV7-3
len: 15
d_gene: .
CDR3nt: TGTGCCAGCAGCCGTACTATAGCGGACTACAATGAGCAGTTCTTC
CDR3aa: CASSRTIADYNEQFF

j_gene: TRBJ2-7
abundance: .
v_gene: TRBV27
len: 13
d_gene: TRBD1
CDR3nt: TGTGCCAGCAGTTTAAAGACAGGGCAGGAGCAGTACTTC
CDR3aa: CASSLKTGQEQYF

j_gene: TRBJ2-3
abundance: few
v_gene: TRBV11-2
len: 14
d_gene: .
CDR3nt: TGTGCCAGCAGCTCTTACACCAGCACAGATACGCAGTATTTT
CDR3aa: CASSSYTSTDTQYF

j_gene: TRBJ2-7
abundance: .
v_gene: TRBV3-1
len: 14
d_gene: .
CDR3nt: TGTGCCAGCAGCCAAGAAGTGAGGGGGGGCGAGCAGTACTTC
CDR3aa: CASSQEVRGGEQYF

j_gene: TRBJ2-1
abundance: .
v_gene: TRBV24-1
len: 15
d_gene: .
CDR3nt: TGTGCCACCAGTGAAGCGGCTCTCCCGTACAATGAGCAGTTCTTC
CDR3aa: CATSEAALPYNEQFF

j_gene: TRBJ2-1
abundance: many
v_gene: TRBV10-3
len: 16
d_gene: TRBD2
CDR3nt: TGTGCCATCAGTTTAGCGGGGGGCAACTCCTACAATGAGCAGTTCTTC
CDR3aa: CAISLAGGNSYNEQFF

j_gene: TRBJ2-3
abundance: many
v_gene: TRBV5-1
len: 16
d_gene: .
CDR3nt: TGCGCCAGCCGCCTCGGGCAGGGGATACGCACAGATACGCAGTATTTT
CDR3aa: CASRLGQGIRTDTQYF

j_gene: TRBJ1-1
abundance: many
v_gene: TRBV5-1
len: 14
d_gene: .
CDR3nt: TGCGCCAGCAGTCCAAGGACCCTTAACACTGAAGCTTTCTTT
CDR3aa: CASSPRTLNTEAFF

j_gene: TRBJ2-2
abundance: .
v_gene: TRBV20-1
len: 15
d_gene: .
CDR3nt: TGCAGTGCTAGAGATCGGGTGAAGGGGTCCGGGGAGCTGTTTTTT
CDR3aa: CSARDRVKGSGELFF

j_gene: TRBJ1-2
abundance: .
v_gene: TRBV5-1
len: 16
d_gene: .
CDR3nt: TGCGCCAGCAGCTGGTCAGGCGACTCTCCTAACTATGGCTACACCTTC
CDR3aa: CASSWSGDSPNYGYTF

j_gene: TRBJ1-6
abundance: many
v_gene: TRBV12-3/TRBV12-4
len: 15
d_gene: TRBD1
CDR3nt: TGTGCCAGCAGTTTGCGGACAGGGGGTAATTCACCCCTCCACTTT
CDR3aa: CASSLRTGGNSPLHF

j_gene: TRBJ2-5
abundance: many
v_gene: TRBV29-1
len: 13
d_gene: .
CDR3nt: TGCAGCGTCGGCTCCACCTACCAAGAGACCCAGTACTTC
CDR3aa: CSVGSTYQETQYF

j_gene: TRBJ1-2
abundance: few
v_gene: TRBV12-3/TRBV12-4
len: 16
d_gene: .
CDR3nt: TGTGCCAGCAGTTTATACCAGGAACTGAGGGGCTATGGCTACACCTTC
CDR3aa: CASSLYQELRGYGYTF

j_gene: TRBJ1-5
abundance: many
v_gene: TRBV4-2
len: 13
d_gene: .
CDR3nt: TGTGCCAGCAGTACCGTGGAAGGACAGCCCCAGCATTTT
CDR3aa: CASSTVEGQPQHF

j_gene: TRBJ1-1
abundance: many
v_gene: TRBV4-1
len: 15
d_gene: TRBD1
CDR3nt: TGCGCCAGCAGCCAAGATAGAGTATGGACAGGTGAAGCTTTCTTT
CDR3aa: CASSQDRVWTGEAFF

j_gene: TRBJ2-1
abundance: many
v_gene: TRBV18
len: 12
d_gene: .
CDR3nt: TGTGCCAGCTCACCACTAGCTAATGAGCAGTTCTTC
CDR3aa: CASSPLANEQFF

j_gene: TRBJ2-5
abundance: .
v_gene: TRBV15
len: 16
d_gene: TRBD2
CDR3nt: TGTGCCACCAGCAGAGACCTAGCGGGGGGGCCAAAGACCCAGTACTTC
CDR3aa: CATSRDLAGGPKTQYF

j_gene: TRBJ1-4
abundance: .
v_gene: TRBV24-1
len: 15
d_gene: TRBD1
CDR3nt: TGTGCCACCAGTGACCCCCGACAGGGTGGTGAAAAACTGTTTTTT
CDR3aa: CATSDPRQGGEKLFF

j_gene: TRBJ1-1
abundance: many
v_gene: TRBV3-1
len: 15
d_gene: .
CDR3nt: TGTGCCAGCAGCCAGATGGTGGGGGCGAGCACTGAAGCTTTCTTT
CDR3aa: CASSQMVGASTEAFF

j_gene: TRBJ2-7
abundance: .
v_gene: TRBV5-6
len: 15
d_gene: TRBD1
CDR3nt: TGTGCCAGCGGATCGGCCGGGACAGCCTCTAGTGAGCAGTACTTC
CDR3aa: CASGSAGTASSEQYF

j_gene: TRBJ2-7
abundance: .
v_gene: TRBV7-6
len: 14
d_gene: TRBD1
CDR3nt: TGTGCCAGCAGCCCCCACAGGGGCGCCTACGAGCAGTACTTC
CDR3aa: CASSPHRGAYEQYF

j_gene: TRBJ1-5
abundance: .
v_gene: TRBV6-1
len: 13
d_gene: TRBD1
CDR3nt: TGTGCCAGCCTTGGGACAGGGCATCAGCCCCAGCATTTT
CDR3aa: CASLGTGHQPQHF

j_gene: TRBJ2-3
abundance: .
v_gene: TRBV7-9
len: 15
d_gene: TRBD2
CDR3nt: TGTGCCAGCAGCTTACTAGCGGGAGCAACAGATACGCAGTATTTT
CDR3aa: CASSLLAGATDTQYF

j_gene: TRBJ1-6
abundance: many
v_gene: TRBV5-4
len: 13
d_gene: .
CDR3nt: TGTGCCAGCAGCCACGGGACCGCGAAACCCCTCCACTTT
CDR3aa: CASSHGTAKPLHF

j_gene: TRBJ2-7
abundance: few
v_gene: TRBV3-1
len: 15
d_gene: TRBD2
CDR3nt: TGTGCCAGCAGCCAAGCGGGGGGGAGATCCTACGAGCAGTACTTC
CDR3aa: CASSQAGGRSYEQYF

j_gene: TRBJ2-7
abundance: few
v_gene: TRBV5-1
len: 19
d_gene: .
CDR3nt: TGCGCCAGCAGCTTCGCCCCCGCCAACCGGGACCCTAATCGGGGCGAGCAGTACTTC
CDR3aa: CASSFAPANRDPNRGEQYF

j_gene: TRBJ2-1
abundance: few
v_gene: TRBV7-3
len: 13
d_gene: .
CDR3nt: TGTGCCAGCAGCACGCACGCGGGAAATGAGCAGTTCTTC
CDR3aa: CASSTHAGNEQFF

j_gene: TRBJ1-3
abundance: few
v_gene: TRBV20-1
len: 16
d_gene: .
CDR3nt: TGCAGTGCTAGAACAAACGAAATCTACTCTGGAAACACCATATATTTT
CDR3aa: CSARTNEIYSGNTIYF

j_gene: TRBJ2-1
abundance: few
v_gene: TRBV20-1
len: 17
d_gene: TRBD2
CDR3nt: TGCAGTGCTACTCCCGAGCATAGCGGGGGGAACTACAATGAGCAGTTCTTC
CDR3aa: CSATPEHSGGNYNEQFF

j_gene: TRBJ2-3
abundance: many
v_gene: TRBV29-1
len: 13
d_gene: TRBD1
CDR3nt: TGCAGCGGGGACAGGGGAGGCACAGATACGCAGTATTTT
CDR3aa: CSGDRGGTDTQYF